The T cell receptor (beta chain) under discussion was sequenced for a study of blood T cell repertoires in COVID-19. For the study at large: Sites across the United States, Italy and Spain contributed samples from acute and convalescent COVID-19. In each case, the material was cDNA or gDNA derived from T cells, B-cell-depleted T cells, or PBMCs.

In the authors' workflow: Amplification from reference gene primers served as the basis for estimated nucleated cell counts. Measured with immunoSEQ multiplex PCR; TCRdb has only the in-frame clones, and not every one. V, J and clone size are taken as reported in that table, and D and trimming were inferred from the DNA itself. This sample has 270,000 or so clones, with roughly nine tenths found just once. The V and J ends lost 7 bases and 5 bases, in that order; junction bases with no gene match: 7. Germline V gene sequence: CDR1 MNHEY, CDR2 SVGAGI. CDR3 length equals 13 residues. This clone is a singleton in its sample.

The sequence was collected from a man between 35 and 55 years old with active or convalescent COVID-19. The J gene is TRBJ2-5, the V gene TRBV6-5, with TRBD1 matching 7 bases. Sequencing was performed on peripheral blood. For the CDR3, the DNA is TGTGCCAGCAACCGACAGGGATGGGAGACCCAGTACTTC. This encodes CASNRQGWETQYF.